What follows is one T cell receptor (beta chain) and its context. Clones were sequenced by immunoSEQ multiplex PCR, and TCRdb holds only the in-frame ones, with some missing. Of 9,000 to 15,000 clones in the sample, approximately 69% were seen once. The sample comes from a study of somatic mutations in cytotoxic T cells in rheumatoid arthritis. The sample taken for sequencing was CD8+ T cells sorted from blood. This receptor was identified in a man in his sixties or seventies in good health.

The CDR3 DNA reads as TGTGCCAGCAGCTTAGGCCGGGACAGCCGTTACAATGAGCAGTTCTTC. Translating it yields CASSLGRDSRYNEQFF. The gene calls are TRBV7-6 and TRBJ2-1; 7 bases agree with TRBD1. Looked up from germline, CDR1 is SGHVS and CDR2 is FNYEAQ. The CDR3 runs 16 residues. V was clipped by 1 base and J by 4 bases; unmatched bases: 7. The full variable domain, completed using reference TRBV7-6 and TRBJ2-1, is GAGVSQSPRYKVTKRGQDVALRCDPISGHVSLYWYRQALGQGPEFLTYFNYEAQQDKSGLPNDRFSAERPEGSISTLTIQRTEQRDSAMYRCASSLGRDSRYNEQFFGPGTRLTVL.